The 9 T cell receptor beta chains presented below share a single source sample, sequenced in a study of shared clonotypes between healthy human individuals. Some clones are missing from TCRdb's copy, which holds only in-frame ones; the method was immunoSEQ multiplex PCR. The sample contains under 1,900,000 clones, around 98.5% of which appear only once. Sequencing was performed on naive CD4+ T cells sorted from blood. The subset is: CD45RA+ positively selected. All receptors derive from a man aged 25 to 45 in good health.

The chain links TRBV19 to TRBJ2-1; tentatively, D is TRBD1 (5 bases). This CDR3 region has 15 residues. Trimming shortened V by 4 bases and J by 5 bases, and 15 bases separated the two germline ends. Looked up from germline, CDR1 is LNHDA and CDR2 is SQIVND (reference sequence). CDR3 nucleotide sequence: TGTGCCAGTAGTAACAGGATCCGGACGAACAATGAGCAGTTCTTC. This encodes CASSNRIRTNNEQFF. The full variable domain, its missing parts supplied by reference TRBV19 and TRBJ2-1, is DGGITQSPKYLFRKEGQNVTLSCEQNLNHDAMYWYRQDPGQGLRLIYYSQIVNDFQKGDIAEGYSVSREKKESFPLTVTSAQKNPTAFYLCASSNRIRTNNEQFFGPGTRLTVL.

This sequence joins TRBV7-2 and TRBJ2-3; D might be TRBD2 (5 bases). Germline CDR1 reads SGHTA; CDR2 reads FQGNSA. There are 17 residues in the CDR3. V gave up 1 base and J gave up 4 bases, with 18 bases separating them. The DNA for the CDR3 is TGTGCCAGCAGCTTAGAATTTTTTGGGCGGGTGTCAGATACGCAGTATTTT. Its translation: CASSLEFFGRVSDTQYF.

The chain carries TRBV7-9 and TRBJ1-3; D perhaps matches TRBD1 (6 bases). V was shortened by 5 bases and J by 2 bases, with 19 bases between the two germline ends. CDR3 size: 17 residues. CDR1 SEHNR and CDR2 FQNEAQ come from the germline V gene (reference sequence). The CDR3 nucleotides read TGTGCCAGCAGCACTCGGACAGACCCGGTGGCTGGAAACACCATATATTTT. Protein sequence: CASSTRTDPVAGNTIYF.

The V call is TRBV6-1, the J call TRBJ1-1; D may be TRBD1 (6 bases). V was pared by 3 bases and J by 1 base, with 12 bases between. This CDR3 is built from 15 residues. Germline loops: CDR1 MNHNS, CDR2 SASEGT. In DNA form, the CDR3 reads TGTGCCAGCAGTGAGCAGGGGCCTAAGAACACTGAAGCTTTCTTT. This gives the protein CASSEQGPKNTEAFF.

The chain is built from TRBV10-1 and TRBJ2-1; no reliable D call. The CDR3 runs to 15 residues. Trimming removed 6 bases at V and 0 bases at J, with 12 bases between. Per the germline V gene, CDR1 is WNHNN and CDR2 is SYGVQD (reference sequence). The CDR3 here is CASSPTGSSYNEQFF. The CDR3 bases are TGCGCCAGCAGCCCTACCGGTAGCTCCTACAATGAGCAGTTCTTC.

V is TRBV28 and J is TRBJ2-7; TRBD1 might be the D (5 bases). The germline V and J ends were trimmed by 6 bases and 5 bases, with 11 bases remaining between them. This CDR3 has 12 residues. CDR1 MDHEN and CDR2 SYDVKM come from the germline V gene. The CDR3 DNA sequence: TGTGCCAGCAGCACAGGACCCCACGAGCAGTACTTC. Amino acid sequence: CASSTGPHEQYF.

The V and J genes are TRBV4-3 and TRBJ2-1, with D maybe TRBD1 (5 bases). Between the trimmed V and J ends, which lost 3 bases and 6 bases, there was a span of 12 bases. The CDR3 totals 14 residues. CDR1 and CDR2 from the germline V gene are LGHNA and YSLEER. The CDR3 region has the DNA TGCGCCAGCAGCCAGAAAGGGGTTAGCAATGAGCAGTTCTTC. It translates to CASSQKGVSNEQFF.

CDR3 in DNA: TGTGCCATCAGTGAGTATCCACAGGGACCCTATGGAGAGACCCAGTACTTC. As protein: CAISEYPQGPYGETQYF. The chain couples TRBV10-3 to TRBJ2-5, with D perhaps TRBD1 (6 bases). V shed 1 base and J shed 4 bases, with 19 bases lying between them. Germline lookup yields CDR1 ENHRY and CDR2 SYGVKD. The CDR3 is 17 amino acids.

The J gene is TRBJ2-1, the V gene TRBV18, with 11 bases identical to TRBD2. The V segment lost 5 bases and the J segment 4 bases; nucleotides outside the gene matches: 7. This CDR3 has 16 amino acids. Germline loops: CDR1 KGHSH, CDR2 LQKENI. CDR3 region: CASSIPGLAEYNEQFF. For the CDR3, the DNA is TGTGCCAGCTCAATACCGGGACTAGCGGAATACAATGAGCAGTTCTTC.